The 18 T cell receptor beta chains below were found in one sample sequenced in a study of response to subunit inactivated influenza vaccine (dated by TCRdb to 2017 to 2018). Library creation used RT-PCR. Sequencing relied on an Illumina HiSeq 2500. TCRdb passed the public sequencing reads through fastp at Q25 and MiXCR, retaining productive beta sequences. Identical CDR3 proteins give one entry, which carries the most common genes and DNA. The sample records 550,000 to 600,000 distinct CDR3 sequences, roughly 10% of which are singletons. Of the sample, 10% to 13% is held by the ten largest clones. The material sequenced was PBMCs from blood, taken on the day of vaccination. The receptors here all came from a man aged 50 to 59 who received an inactivated influenza vaccine. Donor details come from another sample of the same person, matched by shared clones.

This clonotype was seen repeatedly, ten times or more. The chain combines TRBV12-3 or TRBV12-4 with TRBJ1-1, with a possible D match to TRBD1 (6 bases). Between the trimmed V and J ends, which lost 5 bases and 0 bases, there was a span of 10 bases. The length of the CDR3 is 14 residues. The CDR3 loop is CASSPGTLNTEAFF. CDR3 sequence (DNA): TGTGCCAGCAGTCCCGGGACATTGAACACTGAAGCTTTCTTT.

V and J are TRBV7-9 and TRBJ2-3; D is ambiguous. V was clipped by 5 bases and J by 7 bases, with 7 bases between them. Germline V gene lookup returns CDR1 SEHNR and CDR2 FQNEAQ (reference sequence). The CDR3 has 11 amino acids. The CDR3 bases are TGTGCCAGCAGCCCCTCGAATACGCAGTATTTT. Its translation: CASSPSNTQYF. Full variable domain (rest looked up from reference TRBV7-9 and TRBJ2-3): DTGVSQNPRHKITKRGQNVTFRCDPISEHNRLYWYRQTLGQGPEFLTYFQNEAQLEKSRLLSDRFSAERPKGSFSTLEIQRTEQGDSAMYLCASSPSNTQYFGPGTRLTVL.

This clonotype was detected only a few times. The chain is built from TRBV2 and TRBJ1-6; D not resolved. CDR1 is SNHLY and CDR2 is FYNNEI in the germline V gene. The CDR3 contains 14 residues. V was shortened by 2 bases and J by 10 bases, with 12 bases between the two germline ends. CDR3 sequence reads: CASSELPLRSPLHF. The DNA for the CDR3 is TGTGCCAGCAGTGAACTACCACTGAGGTCACCCCTCCACTTT.

The chain employs TRBV6-2 or TRBV6-3 and TRBJ1-6; TRBD1 matches at 8 bases. Losses at the gene ends were 0 bases for V and 9 bases for J; bases not matched to a gene: 4. Germline V CDR1 and CDR2: MNHEY, SVGEGT. This CDR3 is built from 15 residues. The CDR3 protein is CASSYSRQGISPLHF. CDR3 DNA sequence: TGTGCCAGCAGTTACTCGAGACAGGGGATTTCACCCCTCCACTTT.

The chain couples TRBV29-1 to TRBJ1-2; 8 positions match TRBD1. CDR3 size: 14 residues. The V gene's germline CDR1 is SQVTM and CDR2 ANQGSEA. With 0 bases clipped from V and 4 bases from J, the junction kept 4 bases outside the gene matches. The CDR3 loop reads CSVEEGQESYGYTF. CDR3 nucleotides: TGCAGCGTTGAAGAGGGACAGGAGTCCTATGGCTACACCTTC.

This clonotype was counted at least ten times. J is TRBJ2-1 and V is TRBV6-2 or TRBV6-3, with D tentatively TRBD2 (5 bases). From germline, CDR1 is MNHEY and CDR2 SVGEGT. Trimming took off 5 bases at V and 10 bases at J, with 9 bases between the two ends. The CDR3 covers 11 residues. The CDR3 nucleotides are TGTGCCAGCAGTGTAGGACTGGAGCAGTTCTTC. Translating gives CASSVGLEQFF.

This clonotype occurred many times. This chain joins TRBV12-3 or TRBV12-4 and TRBJ2-5; 9 bases agree with TRBD1. Unmatched junction bases numbered 5, after V lost 6 bases and J lost 0 bases. The CDR3 is 15 residues long. The chain's CDR3 is CASRDGQGYQETQYF. Written as DNA, the CDR3 is TGTGCCAGCAGGGATGGACAGGGGTACCAAGAGACCCAGTACTTC.

The V gene is TRBV11-2, the J gene TRBJ2-7; tentative D call: TRBD1 (6 bases). The CDR3 contains 16 residues. Germline V gene lookup returns CDR1 SGHAT and CDR2 FQNNGV. V was shortened by 4 bases and J by 4 bases, with 20 bases between the two germline ends. The CDR3, as DNA: TGTGCCAGCAGCTCCATAAACCGACAGGAAAAATACGAGCAGTACTTC. Translating gives CASSSINRQEKYEQYF.

This clonotype was recorded many times. The DNA for the CDR3 is TGCAGTGCTAGAGATCTCCGAAATCGGTTGGGCAGCTCCTACAATGAGCAGTTCTTC. This gives the protein CSARDLRNRLGSSYNEQFF. The V gene is TRBV20-1, the J gene TRBJ2-1, with unresolved D. Germline assignment: CDR1 DFQATT and CDR2 SNEGSKA (reference sequence). This CDR3 region has 19 residues. The V end was cut by 0 bases, the J end by 0 bases, with 21 bases between.

This clonotype came up a few times. This sequence joins TRBV7-3 and TRBJ1-1, with unresolved D. V was clipped by 2 bases and J by 3 bases, with 7 bases between them. The germline CDR1 and CDR2 sequences are SGHTA and FQGTGA. The length of the CDR3 is 13 residues. Here the CDR3 reads CASSLVFDTEAFF. The CDR3, as DNA: TGTGCCAGCAGCTTAGTATTCGACACTGAAGCTTTCTTT.

The J gene is TRBJ1-5, the V gene TRBV10-3; weak D call: TRBD1 (5 bases). This CDR3 region has 15 residues. Looked up from germline, CDR1 is ENHRY and CDR2 is SYGVKD. The ends were cut back, 5 bases at V and 5 bases at J, with 16 bases in the middle. The CDR3 region is CAISPGTRRDQPQHF. DNA for the CDR3: TGTGCCATCAGTCCCGGGACCCGGAGAGATCAGCCCCAGCATTTT.

This clonotype was observed many times. The chain links TRBV12-3 or TRBV12-4 to TRBJ1-6; TRBD1 might be the D (6 bases). The CDR3 consists of 13 residues. Trimming took 5 bases from V and 6 from J, leaving 8 bases between them. The DNA for the CDR3 is TGTGCCAGCAGTGGGGACATTAATTCACCCCTCCACTTT. This sequence encodes CASSGDINSPLHF.

There are many counts of this clonotype. This chain joins TRBV7-2 and TRBJ2-7; D perhaps matches TRBD1 (6 bases). The ends were cut back, 5 bases at V and 0 bases at J, with 14 bases in the middle. Germline CDR1 SGHTA, CDR2 FQGNSA. This CDR3 comprises 15 residues. The CDR3, as DNA: TGTGCCAGCAGCCTCACCGGGACAAACTCCTACGAGCAGTACTTC. It specifies CASSLTGTNSYEQYF.

This clonotype came up many times. The chain links TRBV24-1 to TRBJ2-5; 8 nucleotides line up with TRBD1. Germline V gene data show CDR1 as KGHDR and CDR2 as SFDVKD. Trimming took 3 bases from V and 5 from J; bases not matched to a gene: 7. The CDR3 covers 15 residues. The CDR3 spells CATSDGQGPRETQYF. CDR3 DNA: TGTGCCACCAGTGATGGACAGGGTCCTCGGGAGACCCAGTACTTC.

The V call is TRBV10-2, the J call TRBJ1-3; no definite D call. V lost 4 bases and J lost 2, with 12 bases in between. In germline, CDR1 is WSHSY, CDR2 SAAADI. The CDR3 is made up of 15 amino acids. CDR3 protein: CASSGRDSTGNTIYF. The CDR3 nucleotides are TGCGCCAGCAGTGGGCGGGATTCTACTGGAAACACCATATATTTT.

The V call is TRBV20-1, the J call TRBJ2-3, with 7 bases fitting TRBD2. V was clipped by 6 bases and J by 6 bases; unmatched bases: 15. This CDR3 comprises 15 residues. Germline values: CDR1 DFQATT, CDR2 SNEGSKA (reference sequence). The CDR3 region has the DNA TGCAGTGCCACCCGTTCGCGGGAGAATTTGGATACGCAGTATTTT. It codes for CSATRSRENLDTQYF.

This clonotype was seen only a few times. This chain uses TRBV12-3 or TRBV12-4 with TRBJ2-7; D gene ambiguous. This CDR3 contains 14 residues. The V end lost 5 bases, the J end lost 3 bases, and 14 bases lay between the germline ends. The CDR3 sequence is CASSLLGPRYEQYF. The DNA for the CDR3 is TGTGCCAGCAGTCTGCTCGGACCCCGCTACGAGCAGTACTTC.

This clonotype was counted between two and nine times. The chain is built from TRBV6-1 and TRBJ2-3; 8 bases match TRBD1. CDR1 is MNHNS and CDR2 is SASEGT in the germline V gene. Trimming removed 5 bases from V and 6 bases from J; junction bases left unmatched: 4. The CDR3 totals 13 residues. The CDR3 is CASSQNRGDTQYF. DNA for the CDR3: TGTGCCAGCAGTCAAAACAGGGGGGATACGCAGTATTTT.